The 18 T cell receptor beta chains reported below all come from one sample, sequenced in a study of T cells of healthy individuals. TCRdb used MiXCR to reprocess the 5' RACE reads, holding one entry per CDR3 protein. The data hold 53,000 or so distinct CDR3 sequences, with roughly 14% observed a single time. Receptor source: a human donor in good health.

The rearrangement uses TRBV19 and TRBJ1-4; TRBD1 matches at 9 bases. This CDR3 spans 13 amino acids. V was clipped by 4 bases and J by 16 bases; unmatched bases: 10. CDR1 is LNHDA, CDR2 SQIVND, per germline (reference sequence). The CDR3 nucleotides read TGTGCCAGTAGTACGAGGACAGGGGAGGTTGCGTTTTTT. Encoded protein: CASSTRTGEVAFF.

The V and J genes are TRBV20-1 and TRBJ2-5, with 11 nucleotides matching TRBD2. CDR3 length: 16 amino acids. Per the germline V gene, CDR1 is DFQATT and CDR2 is SNEGSKA (reference sequence). V was pared by 4 bases and J by 4 bases, with 11 bases of the junction left unmatched. In nucleotides, the CDR3 is TGCAGTGCTACAGATGCACTAGCGGGAGTGAGAGAGACCCAGTACTTC. Translated, it gives CSATDALAGVRETQYF.

This clonotype was counted at least ten times. V and J are TRBV20-1 and TRBJ2-1; 8 bases are shared with TRBD2. V shed 8 bases and J 1 base; nucleotides not matched to a gene: 4. This CDR3 has 13 amino acids. Germline V CDR1 and CDR2: DFQATT, SNEGSKA (reference sequence). The CDR3 DNA reads TGCAGTCCGGCGGGGGGATCCTACAATGAGCAGTTCTTC. Translated, it gives CSPAGGSYNEQFF.

This clonotype turned up a few times. This chain links TRBV28 with TRBJ2-2, with TRBD1 matching over 11 bases. The germline V gene encodes CDR1 MDHEN and CDR2 SYDVKM. The CDR3 is 15 residues long. Trimming at V came to 6 bases and at J to 5 bases, leaving 5 bases not matched to a gene. The CDR3 region is CASRSGQGETGELFF. As DNA, the CDR3 is TGTGCCAGCAGATCGGGACAGGGGGAGACCGGGGAGCTGTTTTTT.

This clonotype was observed many times. The chain combines TRBV29-1 with TRBJ1-5, with D unresolved. Per the germline V gene, CDR1 is SQVTM and CDR2 is ANQGSEA. Between the trimmed V and J ends, which lost 3 bases and 0 bases, there was a span of 9 bases. The CDR3 spans 14 residues. The CDR3 nucleotides read TGCAGCGTTGAGTTGGAGTATAGCAATCAGCCCCAGCATTTT. Translation: CSVELEYSNQPQHF.

This clonotype was observed a few times. J is TRBJ2-2 and V is TRBV20-1; 9 bases agree with TRBD2. The junction had 14 bases not matched to a gene; V was cut back by 3 bases and J by 6 bases. CDR1 is DFQATT, CDR2 SNEGSKA, per germline (reference sequence). This CDR3 region has 17 residues. Written as DNA, the CDR3 is TGCAGTGCTAGGGGCATAGCGGGGGAAGTTATCGCCGGGGAGCTGTTTTTT. It yields the protein CSARGIAGEVIAGELFF.

This clonotype was found once. This rearrangement joins TRBV12-3 or TRBV12-4 to TRBJ1-4; no clear D. With 2 bases removed from V and 4 bases from J, the gap between germline ends came to 8 bases. The CDR3 covers 14 residues. The CDR3 coding sequence is TGTGCCAGCAGTTTATTGCACAGTAATGAAAAACTGTTTTTT. Translated, it gives CASSLLHSNEKLFF.

This clonotype was picked up a small number of times. The chain carries TRBV30 and TRBJ1-2, with D maybe TRBD1 (6 bases). With 1 base removed from V and 3 bases from J, the gap between germline ends came to 9 bases. This CDR3 has 13 residues. The germline CDR1 and CDR2 sequences are GTSNPN and SVGIG (reference sequence). The CDR3 protein is CAWSGGGDYGYTF. The CDR3, as DNA: TGTGCCTGGAGTGGAGGGGGGGACTATGGCTACACCTTC.

The chain carries TRBV7-2 and TRBJ2-5; 9 bases map to TRBD1. Per germline, CDR1 SGHTA and CDR2 FQGNSA. V lost 6 bases, J lost 6 bases, and 11 bases stayed unmatched. The CDR3 runs to 15 residues. The DNA of the CDR3 is TGTGCCAGCAGTCCCGAATCGACAGGGGGGAAGACCCAGTACTTC. The encoded protein is CASSPESTGGKTQYF.

The V call is TRBV7-2, the J call TRBJ1-1; D unclear. Germline V gene lookup returns CDR1 SGHTA and CDR2 FQGNSA. The ends were cut back, 10 bases at V and 1 base at J, with 13 bases in the middle. The CDR3 has 13 amino acids. As DNA, the CDR3 is TGTGCCACCGTCGAGGAGGGGAACACTGAAGCTTTCTTT. Translation: CATVEEGNTEAFF.

The chain couples TRBV20-1 to TRBJ2-2; D might be TRBD2 (6 bases). CDR3 length: 15 amino acids. Germline CDR1 DFQATT, CDR2 SNEGSKA (reference sequence). V lost 5 bases, J lost 0 bases, and 13 bases lay in between. As DNA, the CDR3 is TGCAGTGCTCGCGGGGAAGCCGCGAACACCGGGGAGCTGTTTTTT. Its translation is CSARGEAANTGELFF.

This clonotype was recorded at least ten times. As DNA, the CDR3 is TGCAGTGCTAGTAAGGTAGAATACAATGAGCAGTTCTTC. Its translation: CSASKVEYNEQFF. This chain connects TRBV20-1 to TRBJ2-1, with no clear D. Germline V gene data show CDR1 as DFQATT and CDR2 as SNEGSKA (reference sequence). V dropped 3 bases and J dropped 4 bases, with 10 bases sitting between them. This CDR3 is built from 13 residues.

This clonotype was picked up many times. The chain couples TRBV3-1 to TRBJ2-5, with 9 bases that match TRBD2. The germline CDR1 and CDR2 sequences are LGHDT and YNNKEL (reference sequence). Unmatched junction bases numbered 14, after V lost 5 bases and J lost 7 bases. This CDR3 contains 16 residues. CDR3 sequence (DNA): TGTGCCAGCAGCTTACCGACTAGCGGCCTAATGGGGACCCAGTACTTC. Translation gives CASSLPTSGLMGTQYF.

J is TRBJ2-3 and V is TRBV4-1; 8 bases are shared with TRBD2. This CDR3 is 16 amino acids long. Germline assignment: CDR1 MGHRA and CDR2 YSYEKL. J lost 3 bases, V lost 3 bases, and 8 bases had no gene match. The CDR3 DNA sequence: TGCGCCAGCAGCCAGGGAAACGGGGGGGGAACAGATACGCAGTATTTT. It yields the protein CASSQGNGGGTDTQYF.

The chain employs TRBV12-3 or TRBV12-4 and TRBJ2-1; 7 bases are shared with TRBD2. V trimming: 6 bases; J trimming: 10 bases; junction bases outside the gene matches: 6. The CDR3 spans 12 residues. The CDR3 nucleotides read TGTGCCAGCAGGAAGCAGGGAGGGGAGCAGTTCTTC. Protein product: CASRKQGGEQFF.

The V and J genes are TRBV29-1 and TRBJ1-5; D perhaps matches TRBD1 (5 bases). The V end was cut by 0 bases, the J end by 1 base, with 7 bases between. This CDR3 spans 14 amino acids. Germline CDR1 reads SQVTM; CDR2 reads ANQGSEA. The CDR3 reads CSVEDRDSNQPQHF. The CDR3 DNA sequence: TGCAGCGTTGAAGACCGGGACAGCAATCAGCCCCAGCATTTT.

V and J are TRBV7-6 and TRBJ2-3; TRBD2 aligns across 8 bases. V lost 3 bases and J lost 4; bases outside the gene matches: 12. CDR1 and CDR2 (germline): SGHVS, FNYEAQ. This CDR3 contains 17 residues. The CDR3 nucleotides read TGTGCCAGCAGCTTTTCATTCGCTAGCGGGTCCGCAGATACGCAGTATTTT. Its protein is CASSFSFASGSADTQYF.

In DNA form, the CDR3 reads TGTGCCAGCAGCGTATCGGGACTTCGGGAAGAGACCCAGTACTTC. Protein: CASSVSGLREETQYF. The chain joins TRBV9 to TRBJ2-5, with TRBD2 as a possible D gene (6 bases). The germline V gene encodes CDR1 SGDLS and CDR2 YYNGEE. V was clipped by 1 base and J by 3 bases, with 13 bases between them. The CDR3 consists of 15 residues.